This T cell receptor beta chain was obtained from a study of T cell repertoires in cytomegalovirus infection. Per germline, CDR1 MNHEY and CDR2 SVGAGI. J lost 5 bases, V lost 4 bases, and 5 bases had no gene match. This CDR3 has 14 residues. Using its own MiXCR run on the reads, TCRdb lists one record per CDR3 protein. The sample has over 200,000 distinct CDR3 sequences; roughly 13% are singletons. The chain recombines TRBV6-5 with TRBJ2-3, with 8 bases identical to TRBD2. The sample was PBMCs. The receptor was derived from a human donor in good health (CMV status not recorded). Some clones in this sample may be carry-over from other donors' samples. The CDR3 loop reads CASSSRRGGDTQYF. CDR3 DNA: TGTGCCAGCAGTTCCCGACGGGGGGGAGATACGCAGTATTTT.